This TCR beta chain was recovered during a study of blood T cell repertoires in COVID-19. For the study at large: Sources were T cells, B-cell-depleted T cells, or PBMCs; the material itself was cDNA or gDNA.

The CDR3 is 13 amino acids. The germline gives CDR1 SGHAT, CDR2 FQDESV (reference sequence). The V gene lost 5 bases and the J gene lost 9 bases, with 11 bases spanning the gap. In the original workflow: Amplification with reference gene primers provided the estimates of nucleated cell counts. Using immunoSEQ multiplex PCR, the repertoire was profiled, and TCRdb retains in-frame clones only, with some absent. D and trimming come from the DNA, and the V and J calls and clone size come from that table. The table includes around 130,000 clones, about 79% detected once. This clonotype was obtained from a woman in her 70s with acute or convalescent COVID-19. This sequence joins TRBV11-1 and TRBJ1-6; no clear D gene. Sequencing was carried out using peripheral blood. The CDR3, as DNA: TGTGCCAGCAGCAGTGGTAGTGGTTCACCCCTCCACTTT. This encodes CASSSGSGSPLHF.